This T cell receptor beta chain was profiled in a study of shared clonotypes between healthy human individuals. Study in general: Aged between 18 and 49, the donors were a couple of women and three men. Overall study results and limits: Naive CD4 clonotype sharing across a few donors was 4% to 5.5%.

Germline V gives CDR1 SGHDT, CDR2 YYEEEE. V was cut by 3 bases and J by 3 bases, with 16 bases left in between. The CDR3 sequence is 16 residues long. The repertoire was sequenced with immunoSEQ multiplex PCR; TCRdb's copy has only in-frame clones and lacks some. This sample has under 2,500,000 clones, with under 97% found just once. As for this clone: The antigen is unknown.

Participating donors were healthy, HIV-negative adults free of recent acute infections or vaccinations. The receptor's source is a man younger than 35 in good health. The rearrangement uses TRBV5-6 and TRBJ2-1; D is perhaps TRBD1 (6 bases). The material sequenced was naive CD4+ T cells sorted from blood. Subset denoted: CD45RA+ positively selected. DNA for the CDR3: TGTGCCAGCAGCTCCCCGACGGGACACCTCTACAATGAGCAGTTCTTC. Amino acids: CASSSPTGHLYNEQFF.